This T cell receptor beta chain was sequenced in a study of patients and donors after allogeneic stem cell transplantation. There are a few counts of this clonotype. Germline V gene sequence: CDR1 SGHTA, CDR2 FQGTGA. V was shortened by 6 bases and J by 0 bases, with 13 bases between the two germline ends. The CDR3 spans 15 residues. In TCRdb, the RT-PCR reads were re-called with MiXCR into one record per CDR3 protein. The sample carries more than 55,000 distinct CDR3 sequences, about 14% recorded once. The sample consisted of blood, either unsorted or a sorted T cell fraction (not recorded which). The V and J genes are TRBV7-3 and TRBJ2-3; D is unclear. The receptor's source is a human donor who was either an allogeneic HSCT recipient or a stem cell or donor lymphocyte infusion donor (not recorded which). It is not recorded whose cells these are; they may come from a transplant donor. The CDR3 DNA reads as TGTGCCAGCAGACACACCACAGCGAGCACAGATACGCAGTATTTT. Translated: CASRHTTASTDTQYF. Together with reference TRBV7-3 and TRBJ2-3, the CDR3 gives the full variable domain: GAGVSQTPSNKVTEKGKYVELRCDPISGHTALYWYRQSLGQGPEFLIYFQGTGAADDSGLPNDRFFAVRPEGSVSTLKIQRTERGDSAVYLCASRHTTASTDTQYFGPGTRLTVL.